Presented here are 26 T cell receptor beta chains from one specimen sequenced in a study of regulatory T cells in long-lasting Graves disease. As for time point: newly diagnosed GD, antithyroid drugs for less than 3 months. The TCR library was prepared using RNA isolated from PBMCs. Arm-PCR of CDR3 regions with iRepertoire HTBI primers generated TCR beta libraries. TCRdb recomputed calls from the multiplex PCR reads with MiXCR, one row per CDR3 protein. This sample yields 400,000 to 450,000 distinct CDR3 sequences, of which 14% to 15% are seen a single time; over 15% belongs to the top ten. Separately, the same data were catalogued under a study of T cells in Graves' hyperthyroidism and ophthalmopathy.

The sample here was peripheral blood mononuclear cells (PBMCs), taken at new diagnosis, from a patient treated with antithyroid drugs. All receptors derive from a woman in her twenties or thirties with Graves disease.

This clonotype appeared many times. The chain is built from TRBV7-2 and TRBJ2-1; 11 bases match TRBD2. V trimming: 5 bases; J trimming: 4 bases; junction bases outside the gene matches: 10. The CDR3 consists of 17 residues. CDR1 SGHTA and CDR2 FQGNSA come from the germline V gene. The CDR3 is CASSRKSGTSGYNEQFF. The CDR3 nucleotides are TGTGCCAGCAGCAGGAAGTCAGGGACTAGCGGTTACAATGAGCAGTTCTTC.

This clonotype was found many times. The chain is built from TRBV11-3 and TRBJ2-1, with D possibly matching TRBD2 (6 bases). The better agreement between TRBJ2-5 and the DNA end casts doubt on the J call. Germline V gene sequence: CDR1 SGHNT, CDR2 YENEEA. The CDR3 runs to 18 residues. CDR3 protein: CASSGRQRTGTLEETQYF. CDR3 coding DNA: TGTGCCAGCAGCGGTAGACAGCGAACCGGGACTCTAGAAGAGACCCAGTACTTC.

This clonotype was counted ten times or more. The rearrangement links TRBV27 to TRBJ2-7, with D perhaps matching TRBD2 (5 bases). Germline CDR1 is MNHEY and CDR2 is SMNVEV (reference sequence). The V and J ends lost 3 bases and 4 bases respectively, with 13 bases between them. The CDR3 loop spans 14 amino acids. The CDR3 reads CASSFRGLPYEQYF. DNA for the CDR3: TGTGCCAGCAGTTTCCGCGGGCTTCCTTACGAGCAGTACTTC.

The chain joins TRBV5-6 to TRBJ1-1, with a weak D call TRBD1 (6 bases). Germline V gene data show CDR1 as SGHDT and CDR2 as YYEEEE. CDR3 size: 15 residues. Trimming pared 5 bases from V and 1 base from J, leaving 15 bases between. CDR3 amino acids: CASRPQPGANTEAFF. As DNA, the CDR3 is TGTGCCAGCAGACCCCAACCGGGGGCGAACACTGAAGCTTTCTTT.

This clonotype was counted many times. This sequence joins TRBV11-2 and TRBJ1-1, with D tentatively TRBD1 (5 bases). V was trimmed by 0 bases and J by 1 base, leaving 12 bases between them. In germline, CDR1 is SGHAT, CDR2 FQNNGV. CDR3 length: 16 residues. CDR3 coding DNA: TGTGCCAGCAGCTTAGAAGGGGCCGTGGGGAACACTGAAGCTTTCTTT. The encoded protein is CASSLEGAVGNTEAFF.

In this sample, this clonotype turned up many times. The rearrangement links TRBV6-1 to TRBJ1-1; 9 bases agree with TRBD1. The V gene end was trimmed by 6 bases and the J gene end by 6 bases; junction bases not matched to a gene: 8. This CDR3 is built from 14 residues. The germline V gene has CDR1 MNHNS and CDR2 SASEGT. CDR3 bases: TGTGCCAGCAGCCCTGACAGGGGGAGGGCTGAAGCTTTCTTT. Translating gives CASSPDRGRAEAFF.

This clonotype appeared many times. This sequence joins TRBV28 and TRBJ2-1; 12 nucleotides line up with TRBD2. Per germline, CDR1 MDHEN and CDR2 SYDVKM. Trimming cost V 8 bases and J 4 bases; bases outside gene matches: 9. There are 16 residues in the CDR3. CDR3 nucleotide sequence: TGTGCCAGCCGCCCCACAGGACTAGCGGGGTACAATGAGCAGTTCTTC. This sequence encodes CASRPTGLAGYNEQFF.

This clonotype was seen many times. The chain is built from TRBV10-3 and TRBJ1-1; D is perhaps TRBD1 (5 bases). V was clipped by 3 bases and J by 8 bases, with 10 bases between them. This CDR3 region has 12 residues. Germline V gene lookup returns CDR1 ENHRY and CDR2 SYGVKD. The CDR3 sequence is CAISDNKGEAFF. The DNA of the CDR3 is TGTGCCATCAGTGATAATAAGGGGGAAGCTTTCTTT.

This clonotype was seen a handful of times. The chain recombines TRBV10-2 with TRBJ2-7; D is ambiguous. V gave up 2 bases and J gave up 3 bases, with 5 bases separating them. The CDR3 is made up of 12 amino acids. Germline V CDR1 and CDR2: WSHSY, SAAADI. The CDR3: CASSETYYEQYF. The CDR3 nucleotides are TGCGCCAGCAGTGAGACTTACTACGAGCAGTACTTC.

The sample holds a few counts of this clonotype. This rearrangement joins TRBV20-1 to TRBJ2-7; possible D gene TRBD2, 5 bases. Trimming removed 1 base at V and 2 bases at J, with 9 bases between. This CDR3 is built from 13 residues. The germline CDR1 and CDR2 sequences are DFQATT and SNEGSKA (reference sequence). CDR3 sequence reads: CSARVPEAYEQYF. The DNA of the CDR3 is TGCAGTGCTAGAGTACCGGAGGCCTACGAGCAGTACTTC.

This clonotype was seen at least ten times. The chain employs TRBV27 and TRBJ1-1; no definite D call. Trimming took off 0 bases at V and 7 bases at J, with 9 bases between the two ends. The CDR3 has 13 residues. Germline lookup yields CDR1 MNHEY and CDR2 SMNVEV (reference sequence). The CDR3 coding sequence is TGTGCCAGCAGTTTATCTGGGCAGAGTGAAGCTTTCTTT. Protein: CASSLSGQSEAFF.

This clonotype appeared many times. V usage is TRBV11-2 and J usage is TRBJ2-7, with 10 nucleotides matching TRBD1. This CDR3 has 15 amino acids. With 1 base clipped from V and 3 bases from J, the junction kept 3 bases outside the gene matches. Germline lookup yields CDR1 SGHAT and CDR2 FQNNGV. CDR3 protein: CASSLGTGGLYEQYF. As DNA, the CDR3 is TGTGCCAGCAGCTTAGGGACAGGGGGGCTCTACGAGCAGTACTTC.

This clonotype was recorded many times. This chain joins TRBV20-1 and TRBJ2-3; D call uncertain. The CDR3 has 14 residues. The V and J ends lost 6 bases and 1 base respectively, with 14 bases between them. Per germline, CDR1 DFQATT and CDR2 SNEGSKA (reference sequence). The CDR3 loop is CSATQLSGTDTQYF. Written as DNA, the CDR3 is TGCAGTGCCACCCAGCTATCGGGCACAGATACGCAGTATTTT.

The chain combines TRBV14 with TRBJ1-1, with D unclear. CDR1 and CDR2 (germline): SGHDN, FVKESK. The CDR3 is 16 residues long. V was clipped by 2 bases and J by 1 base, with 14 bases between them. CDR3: CASSQNAGFGNTEAFF. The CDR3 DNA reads TGTGCCAGCAGCCAAAACGCCGGATTTGGGAACACTGAAGCTTTCTTT.

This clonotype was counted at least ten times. The CDR3 coding sequence is TGTGCCAGTAGTATAAGTGGAGGGTGGAGCAATCAGCCCCAGCATTTT. It codes for CASSISGGWSNQPQHF. The genes are TRBV19 and TRBJ1-5; D unresolved. Trimming cost V 2 bases and J 1 base, with 12 bases left between them. Germline V gives CDR1 LNHDA, CDR2 SQIVND (reference sequence). The CDR3 extends over 16 amino acids.

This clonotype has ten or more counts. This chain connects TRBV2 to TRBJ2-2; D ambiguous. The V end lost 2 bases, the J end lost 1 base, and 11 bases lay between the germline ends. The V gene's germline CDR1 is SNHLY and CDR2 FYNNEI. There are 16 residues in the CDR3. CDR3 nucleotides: TGTGCCAGCAGTGAAAGAGGTGGCGGGAACACCGGGGAGCTGTTTTTT. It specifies CASSERGGGNTGELFF.

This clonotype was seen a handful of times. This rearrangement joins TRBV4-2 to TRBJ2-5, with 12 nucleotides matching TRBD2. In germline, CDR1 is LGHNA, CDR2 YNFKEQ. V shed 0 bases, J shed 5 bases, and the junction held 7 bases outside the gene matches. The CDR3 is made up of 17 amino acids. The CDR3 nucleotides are TGTGCCAGCAGCCAAGATTGGCTAGCGGGAGGGAAGGAGACCCAGTACTTC. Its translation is CASSQDWLAGGKETQYF.

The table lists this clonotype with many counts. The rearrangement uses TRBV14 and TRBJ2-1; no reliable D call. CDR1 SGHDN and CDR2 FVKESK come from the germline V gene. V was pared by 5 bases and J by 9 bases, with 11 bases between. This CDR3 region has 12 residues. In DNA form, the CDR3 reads TGTGCCAGCAGCTATGTACCGGGTGAGCAGTTCTTC. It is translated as CASSYVPGEQFF.

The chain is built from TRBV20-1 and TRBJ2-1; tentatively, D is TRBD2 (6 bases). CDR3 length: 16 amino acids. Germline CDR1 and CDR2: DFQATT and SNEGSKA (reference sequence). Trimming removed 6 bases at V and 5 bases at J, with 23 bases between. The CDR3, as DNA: TGCAGTGCGTCCGGAGGGGTGGCGGATTGGGACAATGAGCAGTTCTTC. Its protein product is CSASGGVADWDNEQFF.

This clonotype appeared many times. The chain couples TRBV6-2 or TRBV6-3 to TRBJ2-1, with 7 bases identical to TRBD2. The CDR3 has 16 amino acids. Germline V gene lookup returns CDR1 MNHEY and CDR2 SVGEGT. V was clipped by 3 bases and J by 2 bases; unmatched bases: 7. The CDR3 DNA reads TGTGCCAGCAGTTATGACGGAGGGACTACCTACAATGAGCAGTTCTTC. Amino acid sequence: CASSYDGGTTYNEQFF.

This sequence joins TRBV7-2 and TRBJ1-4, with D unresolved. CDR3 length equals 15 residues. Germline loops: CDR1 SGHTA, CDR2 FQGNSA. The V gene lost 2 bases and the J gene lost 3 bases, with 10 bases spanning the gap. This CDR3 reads CASSLRRPPNEKLFF. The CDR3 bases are TGTGCCAGCAGCTTACGGCGGCCGCCTAATGAAAAACTGTTTTTT.

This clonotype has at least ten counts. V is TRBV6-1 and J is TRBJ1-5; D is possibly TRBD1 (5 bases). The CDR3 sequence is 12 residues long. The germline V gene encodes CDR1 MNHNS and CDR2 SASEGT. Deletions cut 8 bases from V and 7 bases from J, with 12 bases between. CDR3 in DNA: TGTGCCAGCTCCAGGGAAGGCCAGCCCCAGCATTTT. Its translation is CASSREGQPQHF.

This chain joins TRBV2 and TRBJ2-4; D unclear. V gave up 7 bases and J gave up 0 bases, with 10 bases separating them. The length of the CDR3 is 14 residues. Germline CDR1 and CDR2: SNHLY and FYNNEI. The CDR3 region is CASMAALAKNIQYF. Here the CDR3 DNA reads TGTGCCAGCATGGCGGCACTAGCCAAAAACATTCAGTACTTC.

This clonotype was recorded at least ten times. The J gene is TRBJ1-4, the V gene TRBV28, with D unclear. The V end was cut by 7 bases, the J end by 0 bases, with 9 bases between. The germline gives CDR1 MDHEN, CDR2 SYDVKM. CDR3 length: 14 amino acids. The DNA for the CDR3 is TGTGCCAGCAATCCCGCTGCAACTAATGAAAAACTGTTTTTT. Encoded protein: CASNPAATNEKLFF. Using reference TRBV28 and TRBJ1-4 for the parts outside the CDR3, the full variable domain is DVKVTQSSRYLVKRTGEKVFLECVQDMDHENMFWYRQDPGLGLRLIYFSYDVKMKEKGDIPEGYSVSREKKERFSLILESASTNQTSMYLCASNPAATNEKLFFGSGTQLSVL.

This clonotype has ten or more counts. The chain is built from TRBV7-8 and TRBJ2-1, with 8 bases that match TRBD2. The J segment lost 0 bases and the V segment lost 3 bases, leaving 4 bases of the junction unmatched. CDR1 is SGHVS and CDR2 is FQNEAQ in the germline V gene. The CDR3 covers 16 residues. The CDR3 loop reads CASSFPSGSSYNEQFF. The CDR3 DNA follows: TGTGCCAGCAGCTTCCCAAGCGGGAGCTCCTACAATGAGCAGTTCTTC. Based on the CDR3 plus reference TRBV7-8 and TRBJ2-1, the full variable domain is GAGVSQSPRYKVAKRGQDVALRCDPISGHVSLFWYQQALGQGPEFLTYFQNEAQLDKSGLPSDRFFAERPEGSVSTLKIQRTQQEDSAVYLCASSFPSGSSYNEQFFGPGTRLTVL.

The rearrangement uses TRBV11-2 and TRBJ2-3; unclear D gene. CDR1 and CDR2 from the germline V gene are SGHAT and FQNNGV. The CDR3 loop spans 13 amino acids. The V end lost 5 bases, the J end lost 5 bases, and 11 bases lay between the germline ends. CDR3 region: CASSQSIGDTQYF. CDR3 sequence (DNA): TGTGCCAGCAGCCAGAGCATAGGAGATACGCAGTATTTT.